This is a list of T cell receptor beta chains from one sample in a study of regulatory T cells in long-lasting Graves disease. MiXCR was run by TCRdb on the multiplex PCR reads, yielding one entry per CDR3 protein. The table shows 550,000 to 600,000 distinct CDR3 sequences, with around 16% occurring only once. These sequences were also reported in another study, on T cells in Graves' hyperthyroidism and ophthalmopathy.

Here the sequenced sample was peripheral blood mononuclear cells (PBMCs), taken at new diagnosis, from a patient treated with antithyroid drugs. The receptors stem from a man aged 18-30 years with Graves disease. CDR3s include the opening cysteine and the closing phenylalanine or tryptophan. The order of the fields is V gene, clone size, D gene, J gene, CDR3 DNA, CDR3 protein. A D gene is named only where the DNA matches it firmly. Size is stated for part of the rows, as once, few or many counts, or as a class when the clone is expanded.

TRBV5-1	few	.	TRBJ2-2	TGCGCCAGCAGTCCGTCGAGCACCGGGGAGCTGTTTTTT	CASSPSSTGELFF
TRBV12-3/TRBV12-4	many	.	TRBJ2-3	TGTGCCAGCACCGAGGGGTCGAGAGTAGCAGATACGCAGTATTTT	CASTEGSRVADTQYF
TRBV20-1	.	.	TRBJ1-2	TGCAGTGCCGACCCAGGGAACTATGGCTACACCTTC	CSADPGNYGYTF
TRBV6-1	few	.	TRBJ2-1	TGTGCCAGCACCAGGTGGCAGGGCTCCTACAATGAGCAGTTCTTC	CASTRWQGSYNEQFF
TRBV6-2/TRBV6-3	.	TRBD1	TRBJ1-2	TGTGCCAGCAGTGACCCGGGACAGGGATATGGCTACACCTTC	CASSDPGQGYGYTF
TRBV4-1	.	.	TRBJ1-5	TGCGCCAGCAGCCAAGATCCTGGTGGAGGGCTAAGGCCCCAGCATTTT	CASSQDPGGGLRPQHF
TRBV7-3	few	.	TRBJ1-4	TGTGCCAGCAGCCCTACAGGGATGACTAATGAAAAACTGTTTTTT	CASSPTGMTNEKLFF
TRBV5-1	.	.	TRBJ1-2	TGCGCCAGCAGCTTGGATCCGGGGCGCGTCTATGGCTACACCTTC	CASSLDPGRVYGYTF
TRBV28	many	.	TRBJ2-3	TGTGCCACCAGACGAAGGGATACGCAGTATTTT	CATRRRDTQYF
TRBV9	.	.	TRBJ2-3	TGTGCCAGCAGCGTGGTCCGATCAACAGATACGCAGTATTTT	CASSVVRSTDTQYF
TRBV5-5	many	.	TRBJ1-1	TGTGCCAGCAGCTCCGTCGGGAACACTGAAGCTTTCTTT	CASSSVGNTEAFF
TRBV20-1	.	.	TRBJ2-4	TGCAGTGCTTCCCGGGCCGACAAAAACATTCAGTACTTC	CSASRADKNIQYF
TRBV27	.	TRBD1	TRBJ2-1	TGTGCCACCCGGGACAGATACAATGAGCAGTTCTTC	CATRDRYNEQFF
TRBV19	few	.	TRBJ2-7	TGTGCCAGTAGTGTCCGGGACTCGACGAATTTGCAGTACTTC	CASSVRDSTNLQYF